This TCR beta chain came from a study of OX40 agonist ivuxolimab in advanced cancers. Study background: Checkpoint inhibitors had been given previously to 35% to 50% of patients.

Sequenced by immunoSEQ multiplex PCR; TCRdb stores in-frame clones only, minus some. The table records more than 70,000 clones, roughly 81% of them present only once. The receptor's source is an adult with an advanced solid tumor such as melanoma, head and neck, liver or kidney cancer. The specimen comprised CD4+ or CD8+ T cells sorted from blood, sampled in a trial of the OX40 agonist ivuxolimab.

The CDR3 bases are TGTGCCAGCAGCCCAGGGGCCCCGGGCTACACCTTC. The encoded protein is CASSPGAPGYTF. This chain links TRBV7-9 with TRBJ1-2, with D perhaps TRBD1 (6 bases). The germline gives CDR1 SEHNR, CDR2 FQNEAQ (reference sequence). The ends were cut back, 5 bases at V and 8 bases at J, with 12 bases in the middle. The CDR3 has 12 amino acids.